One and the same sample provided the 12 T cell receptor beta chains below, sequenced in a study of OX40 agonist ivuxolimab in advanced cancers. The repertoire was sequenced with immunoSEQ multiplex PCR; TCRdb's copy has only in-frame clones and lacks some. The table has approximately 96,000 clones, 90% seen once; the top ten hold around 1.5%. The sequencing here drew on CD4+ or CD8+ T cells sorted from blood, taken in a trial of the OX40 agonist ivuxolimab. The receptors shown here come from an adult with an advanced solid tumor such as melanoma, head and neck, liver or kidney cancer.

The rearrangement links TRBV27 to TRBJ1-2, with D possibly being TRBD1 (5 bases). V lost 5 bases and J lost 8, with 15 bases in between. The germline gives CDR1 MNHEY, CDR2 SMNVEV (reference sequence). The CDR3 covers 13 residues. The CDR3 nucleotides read TGTGCCAGCAGTCGAGGGTTGGGGCAGGGCTACACCTTC. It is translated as CASSRGLGQGYTF.

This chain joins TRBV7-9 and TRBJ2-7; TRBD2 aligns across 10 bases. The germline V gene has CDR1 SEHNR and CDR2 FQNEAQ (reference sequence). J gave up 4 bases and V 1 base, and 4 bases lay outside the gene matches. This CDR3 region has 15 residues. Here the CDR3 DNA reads TGTGCCAGCAGCTTAGGGCTAGCGGGAGTTTACGAGCAGTACTTC. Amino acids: CASSLGLAGVYEQYF.

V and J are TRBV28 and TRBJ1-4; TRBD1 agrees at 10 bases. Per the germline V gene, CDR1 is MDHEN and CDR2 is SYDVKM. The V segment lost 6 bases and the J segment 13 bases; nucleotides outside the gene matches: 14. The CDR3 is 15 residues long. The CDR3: CASRPRDRGSFGLFF. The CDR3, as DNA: TGTGCCAGCAGACCTCGGGACAGGGGATCATTTGGACTGTTTTTT.

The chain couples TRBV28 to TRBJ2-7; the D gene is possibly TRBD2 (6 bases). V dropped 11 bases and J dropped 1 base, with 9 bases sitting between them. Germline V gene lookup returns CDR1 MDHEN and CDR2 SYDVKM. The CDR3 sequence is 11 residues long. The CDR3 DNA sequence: TGTGCCGGGGGGTCTTCCTACGAGCAGTACTTC. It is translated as CAGGSSYEQYF.

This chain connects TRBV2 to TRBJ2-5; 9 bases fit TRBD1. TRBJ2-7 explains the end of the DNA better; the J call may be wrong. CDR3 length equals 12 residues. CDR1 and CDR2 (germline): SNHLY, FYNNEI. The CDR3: CATATGGYEQYF. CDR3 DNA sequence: TGTGCCACCGCGACAGGGGGCTACGAGCAGTACTTC.

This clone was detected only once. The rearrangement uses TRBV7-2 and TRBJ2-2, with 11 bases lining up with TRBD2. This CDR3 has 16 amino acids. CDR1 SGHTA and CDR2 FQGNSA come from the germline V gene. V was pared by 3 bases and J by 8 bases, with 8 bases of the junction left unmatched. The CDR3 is CASSFDIAGGLGELFF. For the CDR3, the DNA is TGTGCCAGCAGCTTCGATATAGCGGGAGGGCTGGGGGAGCTGTTTTTT. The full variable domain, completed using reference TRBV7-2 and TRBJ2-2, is GAGVSQSPSNKVTEKGKDVELRCDPISGHTALYWYRQSLGQGLEFLIYFQGNSAPDKSGLPSDRFSAERTGGSVSTLTIQRTQQEDSAVYLCASSFDIAGGLGELFFGEGSRLTVL.

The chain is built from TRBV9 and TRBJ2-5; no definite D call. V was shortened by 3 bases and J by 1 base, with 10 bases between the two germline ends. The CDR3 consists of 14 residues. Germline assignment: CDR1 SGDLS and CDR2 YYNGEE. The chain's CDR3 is CASSAQVGQETQYF. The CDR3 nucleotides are TGTGCCAGCAGCGCCCAGGTCGGCCAAGAGACCCAGTACTTC.

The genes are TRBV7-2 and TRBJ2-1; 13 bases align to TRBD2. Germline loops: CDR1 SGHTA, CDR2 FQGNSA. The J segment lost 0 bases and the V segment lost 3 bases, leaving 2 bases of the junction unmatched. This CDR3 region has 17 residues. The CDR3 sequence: CASSFTSGRVSYNEQFF. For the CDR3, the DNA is TGTGCCAGCAGCTTTACTAGCGGGAGGGTCTCCTACAATGAGCAGTTCTTC.

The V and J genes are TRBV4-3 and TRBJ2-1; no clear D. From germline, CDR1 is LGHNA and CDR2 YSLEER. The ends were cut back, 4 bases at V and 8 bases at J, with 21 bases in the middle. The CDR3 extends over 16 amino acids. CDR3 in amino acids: CASSLGVGPLKDEQFF. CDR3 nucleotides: TGCGCCAGCAGCCTTGGAGTAGGACCGCTCAAGGATGAGCAGTTCTTC.

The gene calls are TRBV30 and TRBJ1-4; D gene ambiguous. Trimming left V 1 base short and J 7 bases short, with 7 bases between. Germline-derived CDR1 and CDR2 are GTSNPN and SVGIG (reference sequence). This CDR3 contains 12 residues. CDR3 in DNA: TGTGCCTGGAGTGATTACGGTGAAAAACTGTTTTTT. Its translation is CAWSDYGEKLFF.

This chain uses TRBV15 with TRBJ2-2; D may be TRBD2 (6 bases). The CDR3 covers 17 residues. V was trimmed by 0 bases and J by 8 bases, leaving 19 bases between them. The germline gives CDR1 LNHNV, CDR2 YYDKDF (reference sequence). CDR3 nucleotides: TGTGCCACCAGCAGAGATCGTGGAGGGCTTTTAGGAGGGGAGCTGTTTTTT. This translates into CATSRDRGGLLGGELFF.

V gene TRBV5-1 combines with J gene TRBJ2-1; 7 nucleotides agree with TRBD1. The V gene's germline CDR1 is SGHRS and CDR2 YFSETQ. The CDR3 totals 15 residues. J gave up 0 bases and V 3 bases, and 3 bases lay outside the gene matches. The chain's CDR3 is CASSSRQGSYNEQFF. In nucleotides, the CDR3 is TGCGCCAGCAGCTCCCGACAGGGCTCCTACAATGAGCAGTTCTTC.